This TCR beta chain was documented in a study of T cells in Graves' hyperthyroidism and ophthalmopathy (dated by TCRdb to the late 2010s). Some background on the complete study: Peripheral blood samples were taken at the time of initial diagnosis, prior to any treatment. A discovery cohort of approximately 97 patients, 43 with Graves' ophthalmopathy and over 55 with stable Graves' hyperthyroidism, was used to find distinguishing TCR V-J signatures. An independent validation cohort of 18 to 20 hyperthyroidism patients and about 15 patients who later progressed to ophthalmopathy tested prospective prediction of ophthalmopathy. The approximately 100 discovery patients were randomly split 7:3 into training and test sets. Thyroid tissue and blood T-cell repertoires from six Graves' hyperthyroidism patients were also compared in the study. Once sampling was done, hyperthyroidism patients were given methimazole at a starting dose of 30 mg daily, whereas ophthalmopathy patients were given high-dose intravenous methylprednisolone. The paper describes TCR Vbeta CDR3 sequencing of 140 or so peripheral blood samples, made up of roughly 40 ophthalmopathy patients, around 78 hyperthyroidism patients and around 17 progressor patients. Overall results and qualifications from the work: During validation, the model predicted progression to ophthalmopathy a median of around 7 months ahead of onset, with around 65% sensitivity and roughly 72% specificity. Sample size was not statistically predetermined, and blinding of investigators to group allocation was not performed. In cross-validation, a model built on a 13 V-J signature told ophthalmopathy apart from stable hyperthyroidism with 85% to 90% sensitivity and roughly 81% specificity, and in testing the same model reached 80%/75%. Blood samples also contained most of the expanded thyroid clonotypes (frequency above 0.001), which suggests that blood repertoires may reflect thyroid immune responses.

The germline V gene (reference sequence) specifies LNHDA as CDR1 and SQIVND as CDR2. The germline V end is reduced by 3 bases and the J end by 0 bases; junction bases left unmatched: 12. The CDR3 has 18 amino acids, counting the end cysteine and phenylalanine. Only CDR3 DNA remains: 54 bases, in frame from the first base. The TCR beta CDR3 regions were amplified from the RNA transcripts. A first-round RT-PCR of the TCR CDR3 used the HTBI primer set with the Qiagen OneStep RT-PCR kit. The libraries were constructed in a second round of multiplex PCR and then size-selected and purified. The libraries were sequenced on an Illumina HiSeq2000 using paired-end 100 bp reads. The authors' pipeline ran thus. SOAPnuke was used to process the raw data, with reads discarded if the reads contained adapters or uncalled bases, had a mean Phred below 15, or lacked an exact constant-primer or identifier match. COPE v1.2.5 was used to merge high-quality paired reads, and clonotypes were defined as unique nucleotide sequences. Clonotypes were aligned to IMGT TRBV, TRBD and TRBJ reference segments using MiTCR v1.1. The analysis included only V-J combinations with a frequency above 0.0001, which together covered around 99% of the repertoires. The TCS score was defined as the ratio of F50 (clonal expansion) to E x V (chaos), calculated using BLOSUM62-based TCRdist between CDR3 peptides within each V-J. Welch's t-statistics and random forest reduced 500 to 650 V-J features to about 13, which were used in a naive Bayes classifier (R e1071). TCRdb redid the processing of the public reads, applying fastp at Q25 and MiXCR, and retained in-frame beta chains. Every CDR3 protein is listed once, alongside the most common genes and DNA of its rows. TCRdb's processing, not the authors', yielded these V and J calls. Recorded for this sample are 550,000 to 800,000 distinct CDR3 sequences; around 17% of them occurred a single time. Jointly, the top ten make up roughly 8% of the sample.

Note on this clonotype: Its antigen target is currently unknown. No base quality information exists; no much larger clone differs at one position.

Stable Graves' hyperthyroidism was defined as no progression to ophthalmopathy during 18 months of follow-up. Hyperthyroidism patients were newly diagnosed, had a disease duration of under 2 months, and were aged 18 to 65 years. Patients with uncontrolled infections, other autoimmune diseases, pregnancy or lactation were excluded. Diagnoses relied on clinical symptoms, serum thyroxine and TRAb, thyroid ultrasound and orbital computed tomography. PBMCs were isolated from 8 to 10 ml of fresh peripheral blood by Ficoll-Paque density gradient centrifugation. Total RNA was extracted using Trizol reagent, and RNA quality was assessed on an Agilent 2100 Bioanalyzer.

The sequenced material came from blood. The rearrangement combines TRBV19 with TRBJ2-7; 9 bases in the junction line up with TRBD2. This sequence originates from a man in his late teens or twenties with Graves' hyperthyroidism. The CDR3 in this case is CASSISLTSGLSSYEQYF. The DNA reads TGTGCCAGTAGTATCTCCCTTACTAGCGGGTTGAGCTCCTACGAGCAGTACTTC. The reference TRBV19 and TRBJ2-7 proteins fill in what lies around the CDR3, so the full variable domain reads DGGITQSPKYLFRKEGQNVTLSCEQNLNHDAMYWYRQDPGQGLRLIYYSQIVNDFQKGDIAEGYSVSREKKESFPLTVTSAQKNPTAFYLCASSISLTSGLSSYEQYFGPGTRLTVT.